Listed below are T cell receptor beta chains from one sample, sequenced in a study of shared clonotypes between healthy human individuals. Here immunoSEQ multiplex PCR was the method, and the copy in TCRdb shows in-frame clones only, minus some. Of over a million clones detected, roughly 80% appear once; the ten largest clones hold 1.4%. Material for sequencing was memory CD4+ T cells sorted from blood. The receptors derive from a man aged 18 to 29 in good health. Each CDR3 is given with its conserved first and last residue. The D gene is left open where the match is weak. For some rows the clone size is stated as once, few or many, or as a class when expanded; others skip it.

V gene: TRBV15
J gene: TRBJ1-4
D gene: .
clone size: .
CDR3 length: 15
CDR3 DNA: TGTGCCACCAGCAGAGAGGCGGTCGGGGGTGAAAAACTGTTTTTT
CDR3 protein: CATSREAVGGEKLFF

V gene: TRBV20-1
J gene: TRBJ2-2
D gene: .
clone size: .
CDR3 length: 11
CDR3 DNA: TGCAGTGCTCGGGACACCGGGGAGCTGTTTTTT
CDR3 protein: CSARDTGELFF

V gene: TRBV2
J gene: TRBJ1-5
D gene: .
clone size: .
CDR3 length: 15
CDR3 DNA: TGTGCCAGCAGTGACGGAGAAGGTAGCAATCAGCCCCAGCATTTT
CDR3 protein: CASSDGEGSNQPQHF

V gene: TRBV5-5
J gene: TRBJ1-1
D gene: .
clone size: .
CDR3 length: 15
CDR3 DNA: TGTGCCAGCAGCTCCGGACCCTTGATTATCGCTGAAGCTTTCTTT
CDR3 protein: CASSSGPLIIAEAFF

V gene: TRBV9
J gene: TRBJ1-1
D gene: .
clone size: .
CDR3 length: 18
CDR3 DNA: TGTGCCAGCAGCAGAGGCCCCTTTGGACGGGGGGTGGAGGCTGAAGCTTTCTTT
CDR3 protein: CASSRGPFGRGVEAEAFF

V gene: TRBV5-1
J gene: TRBJ2-5
D gene: .
clone size: .
CDR3 length: 14
CDR3 DNA: TGCGCCAGCAGCCGAAGACAGGTCCAAGAGACCCAGTACTTC
CDR3 protein: CASSRRQVQETQYF

V gene: TRBV2
J gene: TRBJ1-2
D gene: TRBD1
clone size: .
CDR3 length: 15
CDR3 DNA: TGTGCCAGCAGTCCCGACCGGGACAGCATATATGGCTACACCTTC
CDR3 protein: CASSPDRDSIYGYTF

V gene: TRBV5-8
J gene: TRBJ2-6
D gene: .
clone size: .
CDR3 length: 15
CDR3 DNA: TGTGCCAGCAGCCTGAACCTCCAAGGGGCCAACGTCCTGACTTTC
CDR3 protein: CASSLNLQGANVLTF

V gene: TRBV12-5
J gene: TRBJ1-2
D gene: TRBD1
clone size: .
CDR3 length: 15
CDR3 DNA: TGTGCTAGTGGGCCGCCCTGGGACAGACGAAATTGCTACACCTTC
CDR3 protein: CASGPPWDRRNCYTF

V gene: TRBV7-9
J gene: TRBJ2-5
D gene: .
clone size: .
CDR3 length: 14
CDR3 DNA: TGTGCCAGCAGCTTCCGGACAGAGCAAGAGACCCAGTACTTC
CDR3 protein: CASSFRTEQETQYF

V gene: TRBV10-3
J gene: TRBJ1-6
D gene: .
clone size: .
CDR3 length: 13
CDR3 DNA: TGTGCCATCAGTGTAGACGAGAATTCACCCCTCCACTTT
CDR3 protein: CAISVDENSPLHF

V gene: TRBV4-1
J gene: TRBJ2-2
D gene: TRBD1
clone size: .
CDR3 length: 16
CDR3 DNA: TGCGCCAGCAGCCAAGGGATAGACAGGGACGCCGGGGAGCTGTTTTTT
CDR3 protein: CASSQGIDRDAGELFF

V gene: TRBV11-1
J gene: TRBJ2-7
D gene: .
clone size: .
CDR3 length: 13
CDR3 DNA: TGTGCCAGCAGCTTGGAGGAATCCTACGAGCAGTACTTC
CDR3 protein: CASSLEESYEQYF

V gene: TRBV6-6
J gene: TRBJ2-7
D gene: TRBD1
clone size: .
CDR3 length: 13
CDR3 DNA: TGTGCCAGCAGTGACCCACAGGGGCACGAGCAGTACTTC
CDR3 protein: CASSDPQGHEQYF

V gene: TRBV4-1
J gene: TRBJ2-7
D gene: TRBD2
clone size: .
CDR3 length: 15
CDR3 DNA: TGCGCCAGCAGCCAAGTACTAGCGGGATTCGGCGAGCAGTACTTC
CDR3 protein: CASSQVLAGFGEQYF

V gene: TRBV7-2
J gene: TRBJ2-7
D gene: .
clone size: .
CDR3 length: 12
CDR3 DNA: TGTGCCAGCAGCTTAACTAGTTACGAGCAGTACTTC
CDR3 protein: CASSLTSYEQYF

V gene: TRBV7-2
J gene: TRBJ2-2
D gene: .
clone size: few
CDR3 length: 12
CDR3 DNA: TGTGCCAGCAGCGTACGGATGGGGGAGCTGTTTTTT
CDR3 protein: CASSVRMGELFF

V gene: TRBV5-3
J gene: TRBJ1-3
D gene: .
clone size: .
CDR3 length: 19
CDR3 DNA: TGTGCCAGAAGCCTCCGAGGGGGAGCAGGGTACTTCTCTGGAAACACCATATATTTT
CDR3 protein: CARSLRGGAGYFSGNTIYF

V gene: TRBV9
J gene: TRBJ1-5
D gene: TRBD1
clone size: .
CDR3 length: 17
CDR3 DNA: TGTGCCAGCAGCCTACAGACAGGGGCTATTAGCAATCAGCCCCAGCATTTT
CDR3 protein: CASSLQTGAISNQPQHF

V gene: TRBV10-1
J gene: TRBJ1-5
D gene: .
clone size: .
CDR3 length: 13
CDR3 DNA: TGCGCCAGCAGTGAGTCTGAAAATCAGCCCCAGCATTTT
CDR3 protein: CASSESENQPQHF

V gene: TRBV4-2
J gene: TRBJ2-7
D gene: .
clone size: .
CDR3 length: 14
CDR3 DNA: TGTGCCAGCACCCCGGCGGGGTCCTCCTACGAGCAGTACTTC
CDR3 protein: CASTPAGSSYEQYF

V gene: TRBV5-6
J gene: TRBJ1-4
D gene: .
clone size: .
CDR3 length: 14
CDR3 DNA: TGTGCCAGCAGCCAACAGGGAGGTAATGAAAAACTGTTTTTT
CDR3 protein: CASSQQGGNEKLFF

V gene: TRBV5-1
J gene: TRBJ2-6
D gene: .
clone size: .
CDR3 length: 15
CDR3 DNA: TGCGCCAGCAGCTTCGGTAGCTCTGGGGCCAACGTCCTGACTTTC
CDR3 protein: CASSFGSSGANVLTF

V gene: TRBV6-1
J gene: TRBJ1-2
D gene: TRBD1
clone size: .
CDR3 length: 14
CDR3 DNA: TGTGCCAGCATAAGGACAGGGGGCTACTATGGCTACACCTTC
CDR3 protein: CASIRTGGYYGYTF

V gene: TRBV5-1
J gene: TRBJ2-3
D gene: TRBD2
clone size: .
CDR3 length: 17
CDR3 DNA: TGCGCCAGCAGCCGCCGGGGTAGCGGGGGGGCCACAGATACGCAGTATTTT
CDR3 protein: CASSRRGSGGATDTQYF

V gene: TRBV5-6
J gene: TRBJ1-1
D gene: .
clone size: few
CDR3 length: 12
CDR3 DNA: TGTGCCAGCAGCCGTTTAAACACTGAAGCTTTCTTT
CDR3 protein: CASSRLNTEAFF

V gene: TRBV6-1
J gene: TRBJ1-1
D gene: .
clone size: .
CDR3 length: 14
CDR3 DNA: TGTGCCAGCAGTGCAATGGGGTTTAACACTGAAGCTTTCTTT
CDR3 protein: CASSAMGFNTEAFF

V gene: TRBV6-1
J gene: TRBJ1-2
D gene: .
clone size: .
CDR3 length: 13
CDR3 DNA: TGTGCCAGCACCCGGACGGTCCCGGAAGGCTACACCTTC
CDR3 protein: CASTRTVPEGYTF

V gene: TRBV5-1
J gene: TRBJ1-1
D gene: .
clone size: .
CDR3 length: 12
CDR3 DNA: TGCGCCAGCAGCCTGGCAAACACTGAAGCTTTCTTT
CDR3 protein: CASSLANTEAFF

V gene: TRBV15
J gene: TRBJ1-3
D gene: .
clone size: once
CDR3 length: 15
CDR3 DNA: TGTGCCACCAGCAGGCAACAGGGTTCTGGAAACACCATATATTTT
CDR3 protein: CATSRQQGSGNTIYF

V gene: TRBV4-3
J gene: TRBJ1-4
D gene: TRBD1
clone size: .
CDR3 length: 17
CDR3 DNA: TGCGCCAGCAGTCAAGGGGGCCTCATGCTAACTAATGAAAAACTGTTTTTT
CDR3 protein: CASSQGGLMLTNEKLFF

V gene: TRBV2
J gene: TRBJ1-5
D gene: .
clone size: .
CDR3 length: 13
CDR3 DNA: TGTGCCAGCAGTGGCAGGGGCAATCAGCCCCAGCATTTT
CDR3 protein: CASSGRGNQPQHF

V gene: TRBV5-1
J gene: TRBJ2-1
D gene: TRBD2
clone size: .
CDR3 length: 15
CDR3 DNA: TGCGCCAGCAGCTTGGAAAGCGGGGGGCCCTCCGAGCAGTTCTTC
CDR3 protein: CASSLESGGPSEQFF

V gene: TRBV5-4
J gene: TRBJ1-6
D gene: .
clone size: .
CDR3 length: 15
CDR3 DNA: TGTGCCAGCAGCTTGGGACGGCAACTAAATTCACCCCTCCACTTT
CDR3 protein: CASSLGRQLNSPLHF

V gene: TRBV7-2
J gene: TRBJ2-5
D gene: TRBD2
clone size: .
CDR3 length: 16
CDR3 DNA: TGTGCCAGCAGCTTAGGTTACGGCGGGGGAGGGGAGACCCAGTACTTC
CDR3 protein: CASSLGYGGGGETQYF

V gene: TRBV23-1
J gene: TRBJ2-7
D gene: TRBD2
clone size: .
CDR3 length: 19
CDR3 DNA: TGCGCCAGCAGTCCCGTTAATAACACCGGGACTAGAGTTTCCTACGAGCAGTACTTC
CDR3 protein: CASSPVNNTGTRVSYEQYF

V gene: TRBV5-1
J gene: TRBJ2-3
D gene: TRBD2
clone size: .
CDR3 length: 17
CDR3 DNA: TGCGCCAGCAGCTCCGTCCTCGGGACTAGCGGCACAGATACGCAGTATTTT
CDR3 protein: CASSSVLGTSGTDTQYF

V gene: TRBV18
J gene: TRBJ1-5
D gene: .
clone size: .
CDR3 length: 14
CDR3 DNA: TGTGCCAGCTCACGACAGGCCCTGGGTCAGCCCCAGCATTTT
CDR3 protein: CASSRQALGQPQHF

V gene: TRBV7-9
J gene: TRBJ2-5
D gene: TRBD2
clone size: .
CDR3 length: 15
CDR3 DNA: TGTGCCAGCAGTTTGGGACTAGCAGAAAAAGAGACCCAGTACTTC
CDR3 protein: CASSLGLAEKETQYF

V gene: TRBV19
J gene: TRBJ1-5
D gene: TRBD1
clone size: .
CDR3 length: 14
CDR3 DNA: TGTGCCACCATTGACAGGGGGCGAAAACAGCCCCAGCATTTT
CDR3 protein: CATIDRGRKQPQHF

V gene: TRBV18
J gene: TRBJ1-5
D gene: .
clone size: .
CDR3 length: 12
CDR3 DNA: TGTGCCAGCTCATACACCAATCAGCCCCAGCATTTT
CDR3 protein: CASSYTNQPQHF

V gene: TRBV19
J gene: TRBJ2-6
D gene: .
clone size: .
CDR3 length: 15
CDR3 DNA: TGTGCCAGTAGTATGGAGGGGGCCGGGGCCAACGTCCTGACTTTC
CDR3 protein: CASSMEGAGANVLTF

V gene: TRBV11-2
J gene: TRBJ1-1
D gene: .
clone size: once
CDR3 length: 14
CDR3 DNA: TGTGCCAGCAGCCTACCCGAAAGGCTCACTGAAGCTTTCTTT
CDR3 protein: CASSLPERLTEAFF

V gene: TRBV10-3
J gene: TRBJ1-1
D gene: TRBD1
clone size: .
CDR3 length: 15
CDR3 DNA: TGTGCCATTCGACAGGGGGCGCCCTTGGACACTGAAGCTTTCTTT
CDR3 protein: CAIRQGAPLDTEAFF

V gene: TRBV11-2
J gene: TRBJ2-7
D gene: .
clone size: .
CDR3 length: 14
CDR3 DNA: TGTGCCAGCAGCTCTCCACGGGGCTCCTACGAGCAGTACTTC
CDR3 protein: CASSSPRGSYEQYF